These 14 T cell receptor beta chains came from one sample sequenced in a study of blood T cell repertoires in COVID-19 (dated by TCRdb to 2018 to 2021). Receptors were amplified or captured by the immunoSEQ multiplex PCR assay. The immuneACCESS repertoire file appears here via TCRdb, limited to in-frame rearrangements. These files lack a portion of the clones; in checked studies, under half of the deficit traces to unresolved V genes, and the cause of the others is not known. This sample is represented by approximately 350,000 clones; around 80% of them were singletons. The biggest ten clones account for just under 3% of the sample. The sequenced sample consisted of peripheral blood. These TCRs come from a man between 25 and 39 years old with active or convalescent COVID-19.

The chain carries TRBV28 and TRBJ2-7, with D possibly matching TRBD2 (7 bases). CDR3 length: 15 residues. The germline CDR1 and CDR2 sequences are MDHEN and SYDVKM. The V end was cut by 6 bases, the J end by 4 bases, with 19 bases between. CDR3 sequence reads: CASSGPGRGLYEQYF. CDR3 DNA: TGTGCCAGCAGCGGACCAGGGCGGGGGCTATACGAGCAGTACTTC.

This clone has more than one count but fewer than ten. This CDR3 reads CAWRSGRYGYTF. The CDR3 DNA is TGTGCCTGGAGGAGCGGCAGATATGGCTACACCTTC. This chain links TRBV30 with TRBJ1-2; D gene unclear. This CDR3 is 12 amino acids long. V lost 3 bases to trimming and J lost 5 bases, with 10 bases between them. Germline-derived CDR1 and CDR2 are GTSNPN and SVGIG (reference sequence).

The rearrangement uses TRBV19 and TRBJ2-5; 13 bases are shared with TRBD2. This CDR3 comprises 16 residues. V lost 5 bases, J lost 1 base, and 4 bases stayed unmatched. Germline V gene lookup returns CDR1 LNHDA and CDR2 SQIVND (reference sequence). CDR3 DNA sequence: TGTGCCAGTAGTGTGGGGACTAGCGGGACCCAAGAGACCCAGTACTTC. Translation: CASSVGTSGTQETQYF.

The chain carries TRBV6-4 and TRBJ2-1; possible D gene TRBD2, 7 bases. V was pared by 6 bases and J by 10 bases, with 22 bases between. From germline, CDR1 is MRHNA and CDR2 SNTAGT. The CDR3 length is 15 residues. The CDR3 loop is CASSIKGGAIVEQFF. CDR3 sequence (DNA): TGTGCCAGCAGCATAAAAGGGGGGGCAATTGTAGAGCAGTTCTTC.

The rearrangement joins TRBV19 to TRBJ1-5; weak D call: TRBD1 (6 bases). V was pared by 5 bases and J by 5 bases, with 16 bases between. The CDR3 is 15 amino acids. Looked up from germline, CDR1 is LNHDA and CDR2 is SQIVND (reference sequence). The CDR3 DNA sequence: TGTGCCAGTAGTTTAAACAGGGTCAGAGATCAGCCCCAGCATTTT. Amino acids: CASSLNRVRDQPQHF.

V gene TRBV4-3 combines with J gene TRBJ2-3; perhaps TRBD2 as D (5 bases). V lost 1 base, J lost 1 base, and 12 bases lay in between. The CDR3 contains 16 residues. The V gene's germline CDR1 is LGHNA and CDR2 YSLEER. The CDR3 DNA sequence: TGCGCCAGCAGCCAAGGCCCTACACTAGGCACAGATACGCAGTATTTT. This codes for CASSQGPTLGTDTQYF.

This chain joins TRBV19 and TRBJ1-1, with D possibly TRBD1 on 6 matching bases. Trimming removed 3 bases from V and 3 bases from J, with 20 bases in between. Germline V CDR1 and CDR2: LNHDA, SQIVND (reference sequence). This CDR3 has 17 amino acids. The CDR3 here is CASSIRLSWTVDTEAFF. CDR3 DNA: TGTGCCAGTAGTATCCGACTTTCATGGACAGTTGACACTGAAGCTTTCTTT.

In regard to this clone: The sample carries other DNA sequences with the same CDR3. The chain carries TRBV7-2 and TRBJ2-1; 9 bases match TRBD2. The V and J ends lost 2 bases and 6 bases, in that order; junction bases with no gene match: 2. CDR1 is SGHTA, CDR2 FQGNSA, per germline. The CDR3 is 14 residues long. CDR3 nucleotides: TGTGCCAGCAGCTTACGACTAGCGGCCAATGAGCAGTTCTTC. Translation gives CASSLRLAANEQFF.

This clone was recorded only once. The chain joins TRBV5-1 to TRBJ2-5; TRBD1 matches 10 bases. With 4 bases clipped from V and 7 bases from J, the junction kept 4 bases outside the gene matches. Per the germline V gene, CDR1 is SGHRS and CDR2 is YFSETQ. The CDR3 spans 13 residues. The CDR3, as DNA: TGCGCCAGCAGCGGGACAGGGGTTGGGACCCAGTACTTC. It codes for CASSGTGVGTQYF. Full variable domain (remainder filled in from reference TRBV5-1 and TRBJ2-5): KAGVTQTPRYLIKTRGQQVTLSCSPISGHRSVSWYQQTPGQGLQFLFEYFSETQRNKGNFPGRFSGRQFSNSRSEMNVSTLELGDSALYLCASSGTGVGTQYFGPGTRLLVL.

The chain carries TRBV11-3 and TRBJ2-2, with a possible D match to TRBD1 (5 bases). The CDR3 loop spans 18 amino acids. Germline V lookup: CDR1 SGHNT, CDR2 YENEEA. Trimming took off 5 bases at V and 0 bases at J, with 19 bases between the two ends. In nucleotides, the CDR3 is TGTGCCAGCAGCACCCCCCTCTGGGGCCACCCGAACACCGGGGAGCTGTTTTTT. Encoded protein: CASSTPLWGHPNTGELFF. Supplemented by reference TRBV11-3 and TRBJ2-2, the full variable domain reads EAGVVQSPRYKIIEKKQPVAFWCNPISGHNTLYWYLQNLGQGPELLIRYENEEAVDDSQLPKDRFSAERLKGVDSTLKIQPAELGDSAVYLCASSTPLWGHPNTGELFFGEGSRLTVL.

The rearrangement joins TRBV30 to TRBJ1-2; D call uncertain. This CDR3 region has 14 residues. Trimming took off 3 bases at V and 9 bases at J, with 20 bases between the two ends. Germline CDR1 GTSNPN, CDR2 SVGIG (reference sequence). In DNA, the CDR3 is TGTGCCTGGAGGCTTGTAGGAGGAGTTCCCAGCTACACCTTC. It is translated as CAWRLVGGVPSYTF.

This clone came up a few times. The chain has TRBV19 and TRBJ1-5; 10 nucleotides match TRBD1. The V gene's germline CDR1 is LNHDA and CDR2 SQIVND (reference sequence). V gave up 5 bases and J gave up 7 bases; unmatched junction bases: 5. This CDR3 comprises 14 residues. The CDR3 here is CASSRDRGDQPQHF. DNA of the CDR3: TGTGCCAGTAGTCGGGACAGGGGAGACCAGCCCCAGCATTTT.

V is TRBV28 and J is TRBJ2-3; D might be TRBD2 (5 bases). The CDR3 extends over 16 amino acids. Deletions cut 8 bases from V and 3 bases from J, with 21 bases between. The germline V gene has CDR1 MDHEN and CDR2 SYDVKM. Here the CDR3 DNA reads TGTGCCAGCTGTCTAGCCAGTCGGGTCGAGACAGATACGCAGTATTTT. It codes for CASCLASRVETDTQYF.

This clone was observed a few times. The chain uses TRBV7-3 and TRBJ2-2; 7 bases fit TRBD2. The CDR3 has 16 residues. J was trimmed by 2 bases and V by 5 bases; bases with no gene match: 8. The germline V gene has CDR1 SGHTA and CDR2 FQGTGA. In DNA, the CDR3 is TGTGCCAGCAGCCCCGACAGCGGGGTTAACACCGGGGAGCTGTTTTTT. It translates to CASSPDSGVNTGELFF. Variable domain in full (rest from reference TRBV7-3 and TRBJ2-2): GAGVSQTPSNKVTEKGKYVELRCDPISGHTALYWYRQSLGQGPEFLIYFQGTGAADDSGLPNDRFFAVRPEGSVSTLKIQRTERGDSAVYLCASSPDSGVNTGELFFGEGSRLTVL.